Listed below are T cell receptor beta chains from one sample, sequenced in a study of shared clonotypes between healthy human individuals. Libraries were prepared by immunoSEQ multiplex PCR; TCRdb keeps only in-frame clonotypes and omits some of them. There are over 850,000 clones in the sample; 70% to 80% occur only once, and 0.5% to 0.65% lies in the top ten. Sequenced input: memory CD4+ T cells from PBMCs. The receptors stem from a man between 18 and 35 years old in good health. Some clones in this sample may be carry-over from other donors' samples. CDR3s include the opening cysteine and the closing phenylalanine or tryptophan. D genes are given only for firm matches. Clone size is not always given. Where it is, it says once, few, many or a class for expanded clones.

TRBD2,TRBV2,once,TRBJ2-3,CASSLAGPQKTTDTQYF,TGTGCCAGCAGCCTAGCGGGTCCACAAAAAACGACAGATACGCAGTATTTT
TRBD2,TRBV19,-,TRBJ2-5,CASSQRGETQYF,TGTGCCAGTAGCCAGCGGGGAGAGACCCAGTACTTC
TRBD2,TRBV2,-,TRBJ2-2,CASGRREKSGELFF,TGTGCCAGCGGGCGGCGGGAGAAATCCGGGGAGCTGTTTTTT
TRBD1,TRBV9,few,TRBJ2-2,CASSVQGALTGELFF,TGTGCCAGCAGCGTACAGGGGGCGCTTACCGGGGAGCTGTTTTTT
-,TRBV10-3,few,TRBJ1-5,CAISAGGLNQPQHF,TGTGCCATCAGTGCGGGGGGACTCAATCAGCCCCAGCATTTT
-,TRBV28,-,TRBJ2-6,CATGTPSSGANVLTF,TGTGCCACAGGGACGCCCAGCTCTGGGGCCAACGTCCTGACTTTC
-,TRBV9,-,TRBJ2-2,CASGVYANTGELFF,TGTGCCAGTGGGGTGTACGCGAACACCGGGGAGCTGTTTTTT
TRBD1,TRBV28,-,TRBJ1-1,CASSTLQGPLTEAFF,TGTGCCAGCAGTACCCTACAGGGGCCCCTAACTGAAGCTTTCTTT
TRBD2,TRBV28,-,TRBJ2-3,CASTNEAGGADTQYF,TGTGCCAGCACCAATGAGGCGGGAGGGGCAGATACGCAGTATTTT
TRBD1,TRBV6-6,-,TRBJ1-3,CASSRTGENTIYF,TGTGCCAGCAGCCGGACAGGGGAGAACACCATATATTTT
-,TRBV29-1,few,TRBJ2-7,CSTGRGLGYEQYF,TGCAGCACGGGTAGGGGTTTAGGTTACGAGCAGTACTTC
-,TRBV9,-,TRBJ2-3,CASSVVGPGTDTQYF,TGTGCCAGCAGCGTAGTCGGCCCGGGCACAGATACGCAGTATTTT
-,TRBV5-6,-,TRBJ2-5,CASSLGATPETQYF,TGTGCCAGCAGCTTGGGAGCGACCCCAGAGACCCAGTACTTC
TRBD2,TRBV9,-,TRBJ2-2,CASSPRHSSGSNGELFF,TGTGCCAGCAGCCCGAGGCATTCTAGCGGGAGTAACGGGGAGCTGTTTTTT
-,TRBV7-2,many,TRBJ1-2,CASSIQGVFGYTF,TGTGCCAGCTCAATACAGGGAGTCTTTGGCTACACCTTC
-,TRBV28,-,TRBJ2-7,CASSLPLLNEQYF,TGTGCCAGCAGCCTGCCCCTACTGAACGAGCAGTACTTC
TRBD2,TRBV4-1,-,TRBJ2-2,CASSREVRTGELFF,TGCGCCAGCAGTCGGGAGGTTCGAACCGGGGAGCTGTTTTTT
-,TRBV11-1,-,TRBJ2-5,CASSLGDGAQETQYF,TGTGCCAGCAGCTTAGGTGATGGGGCCCAAGAGACCCAGTACTTC
-,TRBV6-6,-,TRBJ1-2,CASSTGPARCTF,TGTGCCAGCAGTACTGGACCGGCCCGGTGCACCTTC
-,TRBV27,-,TRBJ2-1,CASSPNPFGLDSYNEQFF,TGTGCCAGCAGTCCCAACCCCTTCGGGCTAGACTCCTACAATGAGCAGTTCTTC
-,TRBV20-1,-,TRBJ2-5,CSAGRGETQYF,TGCAGTGCTGGCAGGGGCGAGACCCAGTACTTC
TRBD2,TRBV15,few,TRBJ2-1,CATRSGRGAYNEQFF,TGTGCCACCAGAAGCGGGAGAGGCGCCTACAATGAGCAGTTCTTC
-,TRBV9,-,TRBJ1-5,CASSVDGASNQPQHF,TGTGCCAGCAGCGTAGACGGAGCTAGCAATCAGCCCCAGCATTTT
-,TRBV6-1,-,TRBJ1-1,CASSESFEAFF,TGTGCCAGCAGTGAAAGCTTTGAAGCTTTCTTT
TRBD1,TRBV11-2,-,TRBJ2-4,CASSQGQTLAKNIQYF,TGTGCCAGCAGCCAGGGACAGACCCTAGCCAAAAACATTCAGTACTTC
TRBD2,TRBV4-1,few,TRBJ2-5,CASSQGGSAGLRETRYF,TGCGCCAGCAGCCAAGGGGGGTCAGCGGGGCTTCGAGAGACCCGGTACTTC
TRBD1,TRBV7-8,-,TRBJ2-5,CASSLGQGKTQYF,TGTGCCAGCAGCTTAGGACAGGGAAAGACCCAGTACTTC
-,TRBV7-4,-,TRBJ1-3,CARDRQASGNTIYF,TGTGCCAGGGACCGACAGGCGTCTGGAAACACCATATATTTT
TRBD2,TRBV4-1,few,TRBJ2-3,CASSHAMTSGRDTQYF,TGCGCCAGCAGCCACGCGATGACTAGCGGGAGAGATACGCAGTATTTT
TRBD1,TRBV19,few,TRBJ1-5,CASSLANRDRGPHQPQHF,TGTGCCAGTAGTTTAGCCAACCGGGACAGGGGTCCCCATCAGCCCCAGCATTTT
-,TRBV30,-,TRBJ1-5,CAWSVGGYSNQPQHF,TGTGCCTGGAGTGTAGGAGGATATAGCAATCAGCCCCAGCATTTT
-,TRBV28,-,TRBJ1-1,CASANGRWTEAFF,TGTGCCAGCGCGAATGGGCGGTGGACTGAAGCTTTCTTT
-,TRBV10-3,-,TRBJ2-7,CAIKRTDYEQYF,TGTGCCATCAAAAGGACTGACTACGAGCAGTACTTC
-,TRBV25-1,-,TRBJ1-5,CASRADSNQPQHF,TGTGCCAGCAGGGCAGATAGCAATCAGCCCCAGCATTTT
TRBD2,TRBV5-1,once,TRBJ2-1,CASSLGSSGSPNEQFF,TGCGCCAGCAGCTTGGGCTCTAGCGGGAGTCCGAATGAGCAGTTCTTC
-,TRBV5-1,few,TRBJ1-1,CASSSTGPEAFF,TGCGCCAGCAGCTCGACAGGTCCTGAAGCTTTCTTT
-,TRBV7-9,-,TRBJ2-7,CASSYPGHKDHEQYF,TGTGCCAGCAGCTATCCGGGACACAAGGACCACGAGCAGTACTTC
-,TRBV7-9,-,TRBJ2-7,CASLRSGQGPYEQYF,TGTGCCAGCTTGCGGTCGGGGCAGGGGCCCTACGAGCAGTACTTC
-,TRBV6-1,-,TRBJ2-7,CASSELSGTYEQYF,TGTGCCAGCAGTGAACTTAGTGGAACCTACGAGCAGTACTTC
-,TRBV6-5,-,TRBJ2-7,CARLSGPEREQYF,TGTGCCAGACTATCGGGACCCGAGCGCGAGCAGTACTTC
-,TRBV6-1,-,TRBJ2-3,CASSEEPAGNTDTQYF,TGTGCCAGCAGTGAAGAGCCCGCGGGGAACACAGATACGCAGTATTTT
TRBD2,TRBV15,-,TRBJ2-7,CATSRDLASGSLEQYF,TGTGCCACCAGCAGAGATTTGGCTAGCGGGAGTCTCGAGCAGTACTTC
-,TRBV15,-,TRBJ2-7,CATSREGGLGYEQYF,TGTGCCACCAGCAGAGAGGGCGGGTTGGGCTACGAGCAGTACTTC
-,TRBV19,-,TRBJ1-2,CATTAGYGYTF,TGTGCCACGACAGCGGGTTATGGCTACACCTTC
TRBD1,TRBV6-1,-,TRBJ1-2,CASRDRVDSYGYTF,TGTGCCAGCAGGGACAGGGTCGATTCTTATGGCTACACCTTC
TRBD1,TRBV7-3,-,TRBJ1-1,CASSQNRGNTEAFF,TGTGCCAGCAGCCAAAACAGGGGGAATACTGAAGCTTTCTTT
-,TRBV29-1,-,TRBJ1-5,CSVLDRPNQPQHF,TGCAGCGTTCTCGACAGGCCCAATCAGCCCCAGCATTTT